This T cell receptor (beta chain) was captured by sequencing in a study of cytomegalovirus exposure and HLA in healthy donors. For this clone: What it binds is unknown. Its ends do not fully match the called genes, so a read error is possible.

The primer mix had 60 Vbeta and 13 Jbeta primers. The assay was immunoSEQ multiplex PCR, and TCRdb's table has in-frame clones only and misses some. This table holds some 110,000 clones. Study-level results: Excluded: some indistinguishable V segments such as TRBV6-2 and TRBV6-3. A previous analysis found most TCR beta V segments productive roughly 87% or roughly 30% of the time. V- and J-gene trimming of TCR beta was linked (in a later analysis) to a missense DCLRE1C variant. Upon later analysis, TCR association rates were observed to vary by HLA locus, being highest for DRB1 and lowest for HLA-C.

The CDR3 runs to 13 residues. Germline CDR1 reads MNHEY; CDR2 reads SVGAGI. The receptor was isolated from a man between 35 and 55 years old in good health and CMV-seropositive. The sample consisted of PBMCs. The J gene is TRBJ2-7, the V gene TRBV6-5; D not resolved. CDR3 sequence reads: CASSYSSISERYF. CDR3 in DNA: TGTGCCAGCAGTTACTCGAGTATCTCCGAGCGGTACTTC.